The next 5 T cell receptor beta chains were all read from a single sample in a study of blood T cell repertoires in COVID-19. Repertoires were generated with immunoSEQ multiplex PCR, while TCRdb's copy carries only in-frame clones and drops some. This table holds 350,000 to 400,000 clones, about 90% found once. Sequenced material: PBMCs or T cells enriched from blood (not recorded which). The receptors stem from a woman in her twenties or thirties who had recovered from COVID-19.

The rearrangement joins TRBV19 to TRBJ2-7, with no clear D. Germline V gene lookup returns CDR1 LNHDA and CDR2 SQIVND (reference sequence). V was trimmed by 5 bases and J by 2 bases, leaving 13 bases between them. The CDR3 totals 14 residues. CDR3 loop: CASSAGLRTYEQYF. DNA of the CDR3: TGTGCCAGTAGTGCCGGTTTACGCACCTACGAGCAGTACTTC.

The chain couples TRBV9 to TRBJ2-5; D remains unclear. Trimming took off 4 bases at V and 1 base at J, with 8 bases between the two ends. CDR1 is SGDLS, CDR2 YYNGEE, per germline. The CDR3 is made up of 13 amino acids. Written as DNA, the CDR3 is TGTGCCAGCAGCCCCCTAGGCCAAGAGACCCAGTACTTC. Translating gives CASSPLGQETQYF.

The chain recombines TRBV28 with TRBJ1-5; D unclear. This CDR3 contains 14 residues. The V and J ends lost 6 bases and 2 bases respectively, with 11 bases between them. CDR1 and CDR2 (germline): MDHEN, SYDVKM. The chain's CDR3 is CASSSVMGNQPQHF. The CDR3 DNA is TGTGCCAGCAGCAGCGTTATGGGCAATCAGCCCCAGCATTTT.

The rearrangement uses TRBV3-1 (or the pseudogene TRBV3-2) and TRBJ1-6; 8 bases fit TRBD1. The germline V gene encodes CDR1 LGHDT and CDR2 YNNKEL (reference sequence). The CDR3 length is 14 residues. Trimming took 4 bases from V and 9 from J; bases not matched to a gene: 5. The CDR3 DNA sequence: TGTGCCAGCAGCCCCCAGGGGGCTGGTTCACCCCTCCACTTT. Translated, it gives CASSPQGAGSPLHF.

In nucleotides, the CDR3 is TGCGCCAGCAGCTTCCTAGACAGGCCAACGATTCACAAGGGTTCCTACGAGCAGTACTTC. Protein sequence: CASSFLDRPTIHKGSYEQYF. The genes are TRBV5-1 and TRBJ2-7, with D possibly matching TRBD1 (6 bases). CDR3 length: 20 amino acids. The V end was cut by 2 bases, the J end by 1 base, with 28 bases between. Germline CDR1 is SGHRS and CDR2 is YFSETQ.